Below, 5 T cell receptor beta chains from the same sample are listed, as sequenced in a study of T cell responses to AZD1222 COVID-19 vaccine. Assay used: immunoSEQ multiplex PCR; TCRdb lists only in-frame clones, some missing. The table has 25,000 to 35,000 clones, around 90% seen once; the top ten hold roughly 1.3%. The source was peripheral blood, collected on day 0 of AZD1222 vaccination. Receptors were obtained from an adult in good health.

The chain combines TRBV2 with TRBJ2-5; tentatively, D is TRBD1 or TRBD2 (5 bases each). The V gene lost 7 bases and the J gene lost 5 bases, with 14 bases spanning the gap. CDR1 and CDR2 from the germline V gene are SNHLY and FYNNEI. The CDR3 extends over 13 amino acids. This chain's CDR3 is CASTLRGGETQYF. The CDR3 region has the DNA TGTGCCAGCACCCTCCGGGGCGGGGAGACCCAGTACTTC.

The chain employs TRBV6-2 or TRBV6-3 and TRBJ1-6; 8 bases agree with TRBD1. The germline V gene has CDR1 MNHEY and CDR2 SVGEGT. The CDR3 runs to 17 residues. V dropped 4 bases and J dropped 3; count of bases not matched to a gene: 8. The CDR3 protein is CASSSPRDRGYNSPLHF. The CDR3 DNA reads TGTGCCAGCAGTTCCCCTCGCGACAGGGGCTATAATTCACCCCTCCACTTT.

The V gene is TRBV2, the J gene TRBJ2-2, with D perhaps matching TRBD1 (6 bases). This CDR3 spans 10 amino acids. Germline CDR1 is SNHLY and CDR2 is FYNNEI. Trimming removed 6 bases at V and 11 bases at J, with 7 bases between. The CDR3 here is CASRDSELFF. DNA for the CDR3: TGTGCCAGCAGGGACAGTGAGCTGTTTTTT. The full variable domain, completed using reference TRBV2 and TRBJ2-2, is EPEVTQTPSHQVTQMGQEVILRCVPISNHLYFYWYRQILGQKVEFLVSFYNNEISEKSEIFDDQFSVERPDGSNFTLKIRSTKLEDSAMYFCASRDSELFFGEGSRLTVL.

The chain recombines TRBV9 with TRBJ2-1; no firm D call. From germline, CDR1 is SGDLS and CDR2 YYNGEE. The CDR3 runs to 15 residues. V was pared by 4 bases and J by 2 bases, with 13 bases between. The DNA of the CDR3 is TGTGCCAGCAGCCCTTCAACCGGCCCCTACAATGAGCAGTTCTTC. Translation gives CASSPSTGPYNEQFF.

The chain joins TRBV9 to TRBJ1-6, with 10 nucleotides matching TRBD1. V shed 1 base and J 2 bases; nucleotides not matched to a gene: 9. The germline V gene has CDR1 SGDLS and CDR2 YYNGEE. The length of the CDR3 is 19 residues. The chain's CDR3 is CASSVTPGQGKTYNSPLHF. The CDR3 DNA follows: TGTGCCAGCAGCGTAACTCCGGGACAGGGGAAAACCTATAATTCACCCCTCCACTTT.